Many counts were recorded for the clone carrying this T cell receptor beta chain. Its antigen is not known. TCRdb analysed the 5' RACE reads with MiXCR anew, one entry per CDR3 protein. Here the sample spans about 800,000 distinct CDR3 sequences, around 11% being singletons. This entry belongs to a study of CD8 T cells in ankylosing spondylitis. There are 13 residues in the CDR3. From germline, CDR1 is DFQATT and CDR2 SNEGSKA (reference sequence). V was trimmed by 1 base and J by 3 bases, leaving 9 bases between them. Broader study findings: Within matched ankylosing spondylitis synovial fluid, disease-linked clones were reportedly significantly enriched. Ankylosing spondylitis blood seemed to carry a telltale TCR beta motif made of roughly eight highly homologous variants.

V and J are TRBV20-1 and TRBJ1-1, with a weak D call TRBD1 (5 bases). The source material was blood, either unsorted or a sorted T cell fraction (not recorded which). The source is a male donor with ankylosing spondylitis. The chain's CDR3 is CSARVGGDTEAFF. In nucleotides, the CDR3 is TGCAGTGCTAGAGTGGGGGGAGACACTGAAGCTTTCTTT.